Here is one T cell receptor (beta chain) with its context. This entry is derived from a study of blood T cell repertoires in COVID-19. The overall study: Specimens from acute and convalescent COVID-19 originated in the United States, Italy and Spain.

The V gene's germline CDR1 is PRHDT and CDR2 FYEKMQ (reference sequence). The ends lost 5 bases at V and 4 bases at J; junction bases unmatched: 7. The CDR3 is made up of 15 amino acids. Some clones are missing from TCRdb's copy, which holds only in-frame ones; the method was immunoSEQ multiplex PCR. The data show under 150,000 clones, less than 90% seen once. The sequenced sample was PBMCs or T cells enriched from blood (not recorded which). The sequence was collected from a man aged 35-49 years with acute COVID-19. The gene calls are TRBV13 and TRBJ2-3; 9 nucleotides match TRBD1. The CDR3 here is CASSAGTGSPDTQYF. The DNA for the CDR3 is TGTGCCAGCAGCGCCGGGACAGGGAGTCCAGATACGCAGTATTTT.